A single sample gave rise to the 26 T cell receptor beta chains below, sequenced in a study of blood T cell repertoires in COVID-19. The method was immunoSEQ multiplex PCR; TCRdb's version includes in-frame clones alone and lacks a portion of them. The sample yields 180,000 or so clones, 70% to 90% seen once. The specimen sequenced was peripheral blood. The receptors originated from a man between 60 and 70 years old with acute or convalescent COVID-19.

The table lists this clone with a few counts. The rearrangement joins TRBV6-6 to TRBJ1-2; 9 bases map to TRBD1. CDR3 length: 14 amino acids. Germline V gene sequence: CDR1 MNHNY, CDR2 SVGAGI (reference sequence). J lost 4 bases, V lost 5 bases, and 5 bases had no gene match. The CDR3: CASSQQGAGYGYTF. DNA of the CDR3: TGTGCCAGCAGTCAACAGGGGGCGGGCTATGGCTACACCTTC.

V usage is TRBV7-6 and J usage is TRBJ2-7, with TRBD2 identical over 9 bases. CDR1 is SGHVS, CDR2 FNYEAQ, per germline. The length of the CDR3 is 18 residues. The V gene end was trimmed by 5 bases and the J gene end by 1 base; junction bases not matched to a gene: 15. This chain's CDR3 is CASSPGGWSGRTSYEQYF. The CDR3 region has the DNA TGTGCCAGCAGCCCCGGCGGGTGGAGCGGGAGGACTTCCTACGAGCAGTACTTC. Looking up the rest from reference TRBV7-6 and TRBJ2-7 gives the full variable domain: GAGVSQSPRYKVTKRGQDVALRCDPISGHVSLYWYRQALGQGPEFLTYFNYEAQQDKSGLPNDRFSAERPEGSISTLTIQRTEQRDSAMYRCASSPGGWSGRTSYEQYFGPGTRLTVT.

The chain has TRBV6-5 and TRBJ2-3, with 10 nucleotides matching TRBD2. Germline trimming cut 6 bases from V and 4 bases from J; bases unmatched to any gene: 4. The CDR3 runs to 14 residues. CDR1 is MNHEY and CDR2 is SVGAGI in the germline V gene. CDR3 bases: TGTGCCAGCAGCCGACTAGCGGGCCCAGATACGCAGTATTTT. It translates to CASSRLAGPDTQYF.

The rearrangement uses TRBV7-2 and TRBJ2-5; TRBD2 aligns across 9 bases. The CDR3 totals 15 residues. The J segment lost 6 bases and the V segment lost 5 bases, leaving 10 bases of the junction unmatched. Looked up from germline, CDR1 is SGHTA and CDR2 is FQGNSA. This CDR3 reads CASSPPAGGSKTQYF. CDR3 bases: TGTGCCAGCAGCCCCCCAGCGGGAGGTTCGAAGACCCAGTACTTC.

The chain has TRBV19 and TRBJ2-7; D uncertain. V was clipped by 6 bases and J by 5 bases, with 14 bases between them. This CDR3 comprises 13 residues. Looked up from germline, CDR1 is LNHDA and CDR2 is SQIVND (reference sequence). The CDR3: CASSIVVGNEQYF. In DNA, the CDR3 is TGTGCCAGTAGCATCGTAGTGGGCAACGAGCAGTACTTC.

The chain has TRBV12-3 or TRBV12-4 and TRBJ1-3; D uncertain. The CDR3 covers 13 residues. Trimming removed 6 bases from V and 0 bases from J, with 6 bases in between. CDR3 loop: CASSRFSGNTIYF. For the CDR3, the DNA is TGTGCCAGCAGCAGATTCTCTGGAAACACCATATATTTT.

The chain has TRBV19 and TRBJ2-5; D is possibly TRBD1 (5 bases). CDR1 is LNHDA and CDR2 is SQIVND in the germline V gene (reference sequence). This CDR3 has 15 residues. The V gene lost 5 bases and the J gene lost 5 bases, with 18 bases spanning the gap. The CDR3 DNA reads as TGTGCCAGTAGTGGGTCAGGGCGGCTTATGGAGACCCAGTACTTC. It yields the protein CASSGSGRLMETQYF.

There are a few counts of this clone. V usage is TRBV19 and J usage is TRBJ1-1, with 7 nucleotides matching TRBD1. With 3 bases clipped from V and 3 bases from J, the junction kept 7 bases outside the gene matches. Germline V gives CDR1 LNHDA, CDR2 SQIVND (reference sequence). This CDR3 spans 15 amino acids. CDR3 sequence reads: CASSIQGGVDTEAFF. In DNA form, the CDR3 reads TGTGCCAGTAGTATTCAGGGGGGCGTGGACACTGAAGCTTTCTTT.

The J gene is TRBJ2-5, the V gene TRBV2, with 8 bases fitting TRBD2. The CDR3 has 15 amino acids. With 6 bases clipped from V and 2 bases from J, the junction kept 8 bases outside the gene matches. Germline V gene sequence: CDR1 SNHLY, CDR2 FYNNEI. CDR3 sequence: CASRLASGPQETQYF. For the CDR3, the DNA is TGTGCCAGCAGATTGGCTAGCGGGCCTCAAGAGACCCAGTACTTC. Using reference TRBV2 and TRBJ2-5 for the parts outside the CDR3, the full variable domain is EPEVTQTPSHQVTQMGQEVILRCVPISNHLYFYWYRQILGQKVEFLVSFYNNEISEKSEIFDDQFSVERPDGSNFTLKIRSTKLEDSAMYFCASRLASGPQETQYFGPGTRLLVL.

This chain links TRBV19 with TRBJ2-2; the match to TRBD2 covers 11 bases. V lost 4 bases, J lost 5 bases, and 3 bases stayed unmatched. Germline V gene lookup returns CDR1 LNHDA and CDR2 SQIVND (reference sequence). This CDR3 comprises 15 residues. In DNA form, the CDR3 reads TGTGCCAGTAGTACTAGCGGGAGGTATACCGGGGAGCTGTTTTTT. This codes for CASSTSGRYTGELFF.

The chain employs TRBV18 and TRBJ2-7, with unresolved D. The CDR3 is 15 amino acids. V was trimmed by 2 bases and J by 0 bases, leaving 11 bases between them. Germline-derived CDR1 and CDR2 are KGHSH and LQKENI. The CDR3 DNA sequence: TGTGCCAGCTCACCAGGCCGGGTTTTCTCCTACGAGCAGTACTTC. It specifies CASSPGRVFSYEQYF.

This sequence joins TRBV24-1 and TRBJ2-1; D might be TRBD2 (5 bases). Germline V gives CDR1 KGHDR, CDR2 SFDVKD. CDR3 size: 16 residues. V shed 3 bases and J shed 2 bases, with 13 bases lying between them. The CDR3 DNA reads TGTGCCACCAGTGATCCGGGGAATTGGGCCTACAATGAGCAGTTCTTC. Translating gives CATSDPGNWAYNEQFF.

The chain combines TRBV5-4 with TRBJ2-3; 8 bases agree with TRBD1. J was trimmed by 2 bases and V by 4 bases; bases with no gene match: 9. Germline CDR1 SGHNT, CDR2 YYREEE (reference sequence). CDR3 length equals 16 residues. CDR3 protein: CASSQTGTGDTDTQYF. For the CDR3, the DNA is TGTGCCAGCAGCCAGACCGGGACAGGAGACACAGATACGCAGTATTTT. Complete variable domain (other parts from reference TRBV5-4 and TRBJ2-3): ETGVTQSPTHLIKTRGQQVTLRCSSQSGHNTVSWYQQALGQGPQFIFQYYREEENGRGNFPPRFSGLQFPNYSSELNVNALELDDSALYLCASSQTGTGDTDTQYFGPGTRLTVL.

The chain couples TRBV28 to TRBJ1-5; 7 bases agree with TRBD1. The V gene's germline CDR1 is MDHEN and CDR2 SYDVKM. V shed 2 bases and J 9 bases; nucleotides not matched to a gene: 22. This CDR3 spans 19 amino acids. In DNA form, the CDR3 reads TGTGCCAGCAGTTTAATAGCGAAACGAACAGGGGCCCTGTCACTGCCCCAGCATTTT. As protein: CASSLIAKRTGALSLPQHF.

The chain carries TRBV3-1 (or the pseudogene TRBV3-2) and TRBJ2-7; 10 positions agree with TRBD2. Germline V gene lookup returns CDR1 LGHDT and CDR2 YNNKEL (reference sequence). Trimming removed 1 base from V and 5 bases from J; junction bases left unmatched: 5. The CDR3 consists of 15 residues. Here the CDR3 reads CASSQGWLAGDEQYF. The DNA of the CDR3 is TGTGCCAGCAGCCAAGGGTGGCTAGCGGGAGACGAGCAGTACTTC.

The chain couples TRBV12-3 or TRBV12-4 to TRBJ2-2; D not resolved. V shed 0 bases and J shed 9 bases, with 2 bases lying between them. The CDR3 extends over 11 amino acids. CDR3 loop: CASSLAWELFF. CDR3 DNA sequence: TGTGCCAGCAGTTTAGCCTGGGAGCTGTTTTTT.

The V call is TRBV3-1 (or the pseudogene TRBV3-2), the J call TRBJ2-7, with TRBD2 matching over 10 bases. Germline values: CDR1 LGHDT, CDR2 YNNKEL (reference sequence). This CDR3 has 16 residues. Unmatched junction bases numbered 10, after V lost 4 bases and J lost 4 bases. The CDR3 DNA reads TGTGCCAGCAGCCGCGGGACTAGCGTCACGGGGTACGAGCAGTACTTC. Its translation: CASSRGTSVTGYEQYF.

The chain has TRBV28 and TRBJ1-1; D is possibly TRBD1 (6 bases). The V end lost 9 bases, the J end lost 5 bases, and 7 bases lay between the germline ends. Germline V CDR1 and CDR2: MDHEN, SYDVKM. The CDR3 runs 10 residues. The CDR3 region is CASTGTEAFF. In DNA, the CDR3 is TGTGCCAGTACAGGGACTGAAGCTTTCTTT.

This rearrangement joins TRBV24-1 to TRBJ2-2; D is perhaps TRBD2 (5 bases). V gave up 4 bases and J gave up 0 bases, with 11 bases separating them. CDR1 and CDR2 from the germline V gene are KGHDR and SFDVKD. The CDR3 covers 16 residues. The CDR3 loop reads CATSDLGLPNTGELFF. DNA for the CDR3: TGTGCCACCAGTGACCTAGGACTTCCGAACACCGGGGAGCTGTTTTTT.

The chain uses TRBV5-1 and TRBJ2-1; tentative D call: TRBD1 (6 bases). The CDR3 consists of 14 residues. V was trimmed by 1 base and J by 7 bases, leaving 12 bases between them. Germline CDR1 reads SGHRS; CDR2 reads YFSETQ. DNA for the CDR3: TGCGCCAGCAGCTTGCGACAGGTGGGGAATGAGCAGTTCTTC. Protein: CASSLRQVGNEQFF.

The genes are TRBV6-5 and TRBJ2-7, with TRBD1 matching 8 bases. The CDR3 loop spans 13 amino acids. Unmatched junction bases numbered 6, after V lost 6 bases and J lost 5 bases. The germline V gene has CDR1 MNHEY and CDR2 SVGAGI. Written as DNA, the CDR3 is TGTGCCAGCAGCGGACAGGGATGGGACGAGCAGTACTTC. This sequence encodes CASSGQGWDEQYF.

The rearrangement uses TRBV2 and TRBJ1-6; TRBD1 matches 7 bases. The CDR3 consists of 12 residues. Germline CDR1 SNHLY, CDR2 FYNNEI. Losses at the gene ends were 7 bases for V and 10 bases for J; bases not matched to a gene: 4. The CDR3 DNA sequence: TGTGCCAGCATGGGGGACAGATCACCCCTCCACTTT. Residues: CASMGDRSPLHF.

This clone was observed a handful of times. The V and J genes are TRBV11-2 and TRBJ2-5, with D maybe TRBD2 (6 bases). CDR3 size: 15 residues. Trimming took 2 bases from V and 2 from J, leaving 12 bases between them. In germline, CDR1 is SGHAT, CDR2 FQNNGV. CDR3 DNA sequence: TGTGCCAGCAGCTTACCGGGAGTGTGGCAAGAGACCCAGTACTTC. It translates to CASSLPGVWQETQYF.

The chain has TRBV25-1 and TRBJ2-1; 8 positions match TRBD1. CDR1 is MGHDK and CDR2 is SYGVNS in the germline V gene. V trimming: 5 bases; J trimming: 0 bases; junction bases outside the gene matches: 6. The CDR3 runs to 16 residues. CDR3 region: CASSYRRGRSYNEQFF. The CDR3 bases are TGTGCCAGCAGTTACCGCAGGGGGCGCTCCTACAATGAGCAGTTCTTC.

The chain combines TRBV5-1 with TRBJ2-7; D might be TRBD1 (6 bases). Germline CDR1 and CDR2: SGHRS and YFSETQ. The V and J ends lost 0 bases and 5 bases respectively, with 6 bases between them. There are 12 residues in the CDR3. CDR3 in DNA: TGCGCCAGCAGCTTGGACAGGGACGAGCAGTACTTC. This encodes CASSLDRDEQYF.

The genes are TRBV19 and TRBJ2-7; 8 positions agree with TRBD2. V was clipped by 6 bases and J by 3 bases; unmatched bases: 1. The V gene's germline CDR1 is LNHDA and CDR2 SQIVND (reference sequence). CDR3 size: 12 residues. Here the CDR3 DNA reads TGTGCCAGTAGCGGGAGGGTCTACGAGCAGTACTTC. It specifies CASSGRVYEQYF.